What follows are 28 T cell receptor beta chains derived from one specimen sequenced in a study of CD8 T cells in Susac syndrome. Reverse transcription of 0.5 to 1 ug RNA was performed with random hexamers. TCRdb fed the immunoSEQ multiplex PCR reads into MiXCR, producing one record per CDR3 protein. The sample includes 55,000 to 80,000 distinct CDR3 sequences, roughly 93% of them seen just once. The sample was CD4+ T cells from PBMCs. These receptors were taken from a human donor with Susac syndrome.

The J gene is TRBJ2-7, the V gene TRBV7-2; D uncertain. Germline V CDR1 and CDR2: SGHTA, FQGNSA. V was trimmed by 1 base and J by 5 bases, leaving 9 bases between them. This CDR3 is built from 13 residues. The CDR3 here is CASSLVEPHEQYF. Written as DNA, the CDR3 is TGTGCCAGCAGCTTAGTTGAACCCCACGAGCAGTACTTC.

The chain is built from TRBV7-2 and TRBJ2-7; the match to TRBD1 covers 10 bases. This CDR3 spans 13 amino acids. V was pared by 4 bases and J by 5 bases, with 2 bases of the junction left unmatched. Per the germline V gene, CDR1 is SGHTA and CDR2 is FQGNSA. The CDR3 nucleotides are TGTGCCAGCAGCTCGGACAGGGGGGACGAGCAGTACTTC. Its protein product is CASSSDRGDEQYF.

The chain has TRBV28 and TRBJ2-5; D is uncertain. V dropped 5 bases and J dropped 2 bases, with 9 bases sitting between them. Germline V gene sequence: CDR1 MDHEN, CDR2 SYDVKM. The CDR3 length is 13 residues. CDR3 sequence (DNA): TGTGCCAGCAGTCCACATCAACAAGAGACCCAGTACTTC. Its translation: CASSPHQQETQYF.

In DNA form, the CDR3 reads TGTGCCAGCAGCTCCAGTTCGGGGAGAGTGGAGCAGTTCTTC. It is translated as CASSSSSGRVEQFF. The V gene is TRBV7-2, the J gene TRBJ2-1; possible D gene TRBD2, 5 bases. Trimming removed 4 bases from V and 10 bases from J, with 17 bases in between. Germline CDR1 and CDR2: SGHTA and FQGNSA. There are 14 residues in the CDR3. The full variable domain, completed using reference TRBV7-2 and TRBJ2-1, is GAGVSQSPSNKVTEKGKDVELRCDPISGHTALYWYRQSLGQGLEFLIYFQGNSAPDKSGLPSDRFSAERTGGSVSTLTIQRTQQEDSAVYLCASSSSSGRVEQFFGPGTRLTVL.

The chain couples TRBV10-3 to TRBJ2-1; 10 bases are shared with TRBD2. This CDR3 is 18 amino acids long. Germline V gene sequence: CDR1 ENHRY, CDR2 SYGVKD. Trimming cost V 4 bases and J 1 base; bases outside gene matches: 10. CDR3 residues: CAISGQRGGRRSYNEQFF. CDR3 DNA sequence: TGTGCCATCAGTGGTCAGCGGGGGGGCCGGAGGTCCTACAATGAGCAGTTCTTC.

V usage is TRBV20-1 and J usage is TRBJ2-7; 9 bases line up with TRBD2. V shed 3 bases and J 2 bases; nucleotides not matched to a gene: 5. Germline values: CDR1 DFQATT, CDR2 SNEGSKA (reference sequence). The CDR3 extends over 14 amino acids. The CDR3 region is CSARYGGGAYEQYF. CDR3 bases: TGCAGTGCTAGGTATGGCGGGGGGGCCTACGAGCAGTACTTC.

The V call is TRBV20-1, the J call TRBJ1-2; tentative D call: TRBD1 (5 bases). The V gene lost 5 bases and the J gene lost 7 bases, with 17 bases spanning the gap. The CDR3 length is 13 residues. CDR1 is DFQATT, CDR2 SNEGSKA, per germline (reference sequence). CDR3: CSARGPRDGGYTF. CDR3 nucleotides: TGCAGTGCTCGAGGTCCCAGGGATGGTGGCTACACCTTC.

V gene TRBV28 combines with J gene TRBJ1-2, with 7 bases aligning to TRBD1. The germline CDR1 and CDR2 sequences are MDHEN and SYDVKM. The CDR3 spans 16 residues. V was clipped by 0 bases and J by 4 bases; unmatched bases: 8. The CDR3 loop reads CASSLWKGTDTYGYTF. In nucleotides, the CDR3 is TGTGCCAGCAGTTTATGGAAAGGGACAGATACCTATGGCTACACCTTC.

For the CDR3, the DNA is TGTGCCAGCAGCTTAGAGATGATGGAAAAACTGTTTTTT. This gives the protein CASSLEMMEKLFF. The chain recombines TRBV7-2 with TRBJ1-4; D gene ambiguous. Per the germline V gene, CDR1 is SGHTA and CDR2 is FQGNSA. The CDR3 extends over 13 amino acids. The V end lost 1 base, the J end lost 8 bases, and 8 bases lay between the germline ends.

Note on this clonotype: One end of the junction fails to match germline, which may point to a read error. V and J are TRBV4-2 and TRBJ2-3; 8 nucleotides line up with TRBD2. CDR3 length: 14 residues. CDR1 and CDR2 (germline): LGHNA, YNFKEQ. DNA for the CDR3: TGTGCCAGCAGTCAAGGGGGACTAGTAGATACGCAGTATTTT. Amino acid sequence: CASSQGGLVDTQYF.

The chain has TRBV7-2 and TRBJ1-4; D may be TRBD1 (6 bases). The V end lost 3 bases, the J end lost 8 bases, and 19 bases lay between the germline ends. The germline V gene encodes CDR1 SGHTA and CDR2 FQGNSA. CDR3 size: 16 residues. CDR3 coding DNA: TGTGCCAGCAGCTTGTCCGGGGGCCGGAAAGGGGAAAAACTGTTTTTT. Amino acids: CASSLSGGRKGEKLFF.

CDR3 in amino acids: CASSLDLFKTLGNGYTF. The CDR3 DNA reads TGTGCCAGCAGCTTAGATTTGTTTAAAACCCTCGGGAATGGCTACACCTTC. V and J are TRBV7-2 and TRBJ1-2; D not resolved. CDR1 and CDR2 (germline): SGHTA, FQGNSA. The CDR3 is made up of 17 amino acids. Trimming cost V 1 base and J 6 bases, with 21 bases left between them.

This chain uses TRBV5-1 with TRBJ1-5; 8 bases agree with TRBD1. The V and J ends lost 0 bases and 0 bases, in that order; junction bases with no gene match: 5. Germline CDR1 is SGHRS and CDR2 is YFSETQ. The CDR3 is 17 residues long. The DNA of the CDR3 is TGCGCCAGCAGCTTGGCCCCCGGGACAGGTAGCAATCAGCCCCAGCATTTT. Translating gives CASSLAPGTGSNQPQHF.

The rearrangement joins TRBV4-1 to TRBJ2-2; no definite D call. Germline loops: CDR1 MGHRA, CDR2 YSYEKL. This CDR3 region has 18 residues. V gave up 0 bases and J gave up 5 bases, with 19 bases separating them. CDR3 in amino acids: CASSQDSFNTARTGELFF. Written as DNA, the CDR3 is TGCGCCAGCAGCCAAGATTCTTTCAACACGGCCCGAACCGGGGAGCTGTTTTTT.

The chain is built from TRBV29-1 and TRBJ2-1; D may be TRBD1 (7 bases). The CDR3 sequence is 15 residues long. V was clipped by 3 bases and J by 6 bases, with 18 bases between them. Per the germline V gene, CDR1 is SQVTM and CDR2 is ANQGSEA. In nucleotides, the CDR3 is TGCAGCGTTGAGGTCGGCAGGGGGGCAAGCAATGAGCAGTTCTTC. Protein product: CSVEVGRGASNEQFF.

The chain combines TRBV12-3 or TRBV12-4 with TRBJ1-1; no firm D call. V gave up 7 bases and J gave up 3 bases, with 15 bases separating them. This CDR3 contains 14 residues. The CDR3 DNA sequence: TGTGCCAGCACCCGACCTGTTCGGGACACTGAAGCTTTCTTT. It translates to CASTRPVRDTEAFF.

The CDR3 here is CASSDHRETQYF. CDR3 DNA sequence: TGTGCCAGCAGTGACCACAGGGAGACCCAGTACTTC. The J gene is TRBJ2-5, the V gene TRBV25-1; D is perhaps TRBD1 (5 bases). Trimming took off 3 bases at V and 5 bases at J, with 7 bases between the two ends. The CDR3 consists of 12 residues. The V gene's germline CDR1 is MGHDK and CDR2 SYGVNS.

The chain recombines TRBV6-1 with TRBJ1-1; D might be TRBD1 (5 bases). The CDR3 runs 17 residues. The germline V gene encodes CDR1 MNHNS and CDR2 SASEGT. Trimming shortened V by 6 bases and J by 2 bases, and 22 bases separated the two germline ends. CDR3: CASSPFWSAGANTEAFF. The CDR3 nucleotides read TGTGCCAGCAGCCCGTTTTGGTCGGCCGGGGCCAACACTGAAGCTTTCTTT.

The chain couples TRBV6-2 or TRBV6-3 to TRBJ2-3, with 11 bases matching TRBD2. Germline CDR1 MNHEY, CDR2 SVGEGT. This CDR3 is built from 20 residues. The junction had 18 bases not matched to a gene; V was cut back by 6 bases and J by 1 base. For the CDR3, the DNA is TGTGCCAGCAGCTTCAAAAATCTCCTGACTAGCGGGGCGCGCACAGATACGCAGTATTTT. Protein: CASSFKNLLTSGARTDTQYF.

The chain employs TRBV29-1 and TRBJ1-2, with D unresolved. Germline assignment: CDR1 SQVTM and CDR2 ANQGSEA. The CDR3 sequence is 13 residues long. With 3 bases removed from V and 8 bases from J, the gap between germline ends came to 16 bases. CDR3 coding DNA: TGCAGCGTTGACCCCGGGCGGATCTCAGGCTACACCTTC. Translation gives CSVDPGRISGYTF.

The gene calls are TRBV4-3 and TRBJ2-5; TRBD2 matches 10 bases. Trimming at V came to 2 bases and at J to 9 bases, leaving 12 bases not matched to a gene. CDR1 is LGHNA, CDR2 YSLEER, per germline. The CDR3 covers 16 residues. CDR3 loop: CASSQLTSGPRLSQYF. The CDR3 DNA reads TGCGCCAGCAGCCAATTGACTAGCGGGCCCAGGTTGTCCCAGTACTTC.

The V call is TRBV5-1, the J call TRBJ2-3; the D gene is possibly TRBD1 (7 bases). V shed 6 bases and J shed 0 bases, with 32 bases lying between them. Germline CDR1 is SGHRS and CDR2 is YFSETQ. The CDR3 consists of 21 residues. The CDR3 spells CASTGRGARSGEKSSTDTQYF. As DNA, the CDR3 is TGCGCCAGCACGGGCAGGGGGGCCCGGTCGGGAGAGAAATCTAGCACAGATACGCAGTATTTT.

This chain joins TRBV13 and TRBJ2-1, with no clear D. Germline-derived CDR1 and CDR2 are PRHDT and FYEKMQ (reference sequence). The CDR3 consists of 15 residues. The germline V and J ends were trimmed by 4 bases and 9 bases, with 19 bases remaining between them. DNA for the CDR3: TGTGCCAGCAGCTCCCCGGGTGCCGCCGGGCGTGAGCAGTTCTTC. Protein sequence: CASSSPGAAGREQFF. Using reference TRBV13 and TRBJ2-1 for the parts outside the CDR3, the full variable domain is AAGVIQSPRHLIKEKRETATLKCYPIPRHDTVYWYQQGPGQDPQFLISFYEKMQSDKGSIPDRFSAQQFSDYHSELNMSSLELGDSALYFCASSSPGAAGREQFFGPGTRLTVL.

The chain carries TRBV2 and TRBJ1-2; unclear D gene. Trimming pared 3 bases from V and 6 bases from J, leaving 11 bases between. Germline loops: CDR1 SNHLY, CDR2 FYNNEI. This CDR3 has 13 amino acids. The CDR3 sequence: CASSESPVNGYTF. Here the CDR3 DNA reads TGTGCCAGCAGTGAGAGCCCGGTGAATGGCTACACCTTC.

The rearrangement joins TRBV20-1 to TRBJ1-2; 9 positions agree with TRBD1. The V gene end was trimmed by 3 bases and the J gene end by 3 bases; junction bases not matched to a gene: 5. This CDR3 contains 14 residues. In germline, CDR1 is DFQATT, CDR2 SNEGSKA (reference sequence). The CDR3 sequence: CSASPTGGDYGYTF. DNA of the CDR3: TGCAGTGCTAGTCCAACAGGGGGCGACTATGGCTACACCTTC.

The rearrangement joins TRBV15 to TRBJ2-1; a weak D match, TRBD1 (6 bases). The CDR3 has 16 amino acids. The germline V and J ends were trimmed by 1 base and 4 bases, with 14 bases remaining between them. Looked up from germline, CDR1 is LNHNV and CDR2 is YYDKDF (reference sequence). CDR3 region: CATSRVGGQLYNEQFF. For the CDR3, the DNA is TGTGCCACCAGCAGAGTAGGAGGACAGTTATACAATGAGCAGTTCTTC.

The rearrangement joins TRBV7-2 to TRBJ2-5; D not resolved. This CDR3 has 15 residues. V was pared by 2 bases and J by 1 base, with 11 bases between. The germline CDR1 and CDR2 sequences are SGHTA and FQGNSA. The CDR3 nucleotides read TGTGCCAGCAGCTTAAATCTGGGTTTCCAAGAGACCCAGTACTTC. It codes for CASSLNLGFQETQYF.

V usage is TRBV5-1 and J usage is TRBJ2-2; 8 bases fit TRBD1. CDR3 length: 13 residues. Germline V lookup: CDR1 SGHRS, CDR2 YFSETQ. J was trimmed by 5 bases and V by 7 bases; bases with no gene match: 4. The CDR3 DNA follows: TGCGCCAGCGGGCGACAGGGGACCGGGGAGCTGTTTTTT. The encoded protein is CASGRQGTGELFF.